This T cell receptor beta chain was observed in a study of regulatory T cells in long-lasting Graves disease (dated by TCRdb to the early 2020s). Context from the whole study: To count as having persistent Graves' disease, a patient had to have received antithyroid drug treatment for over 5 years with TSH receptor autoantibodies remaining persistently positive. Patients with persistent Graves' disease were compared with patients with newly diagnosed Graves' disease using TCR sequencing and RNA sequencing of peripheral blood. The study was registered as a clinical trial and conducted in China. A total of roughly 33 samples underwent TCR sequencing: around 13 from persistent and about 20 from newly diagnosed Graves' disease patients. On average, persistent Graves' disease patients in the clinical cohort had been on antithyroid drugs for about 10.3 years. General conclusions and limits of the study: As a limitation, the authors acknowledged that the small sample size may reduce accuracy. Sequencing and analysis were limited to the TCR beta chain. Compared with newly diagnosed patients, patients with persistent Graves' disease had lower TCR Shannon entropy and fewer highly expanded clones, which suggests clonal expansion. Patients with persistent disease shared more public clonotypes (around 2,500) than newly diagnosed patients did (966). TRBV28, TRBJ1-2 and TRBJ2-5 were preferentially used in persistent disease, while TRBV20-1 and TRBJ2-1 were favored in newly diagnosed disease. Only peripheral blood was studied, because thyroid tissue, the primary lesion, was inaccessible.

Concerning this clonotype itself: It lacks a known antigen. One base away there is no much larger clone; base qualities are not given.

Read against the paper, the sample's time point label means: persistent/refractory GD, antithyroid drugs over 5 years with positive TRAb. For both TCR sequencing and RNA sequencing, RNA was extracted from PBMCs using TRIzol. The diagnosis of Graves' disease followed American Thyroid Association guidelines. Patients were recruited from an endocrinology department in Xi'an, China. Each patient gave 7.5 to 10 milliliters of peripheral blood, collected in an EDTA anticoagulant tube. PBMCs were isolated by Ficoll Paque Plus density gradient separation without further T cell sorting. An Agilent 2100 Bioanalyzer and agarose gel were used to check RNA quality, while a NanoDrop 2000 measured RNA concentration. V and J lose 1 base and 5 bases, and a span of 15 bases separates them. For CDR1 and CDR2, the germline V gene lists SGDLS and YYNGEE. The CDR3 contains 16 residues, cysteine and phenylalanine counted. Only the CDR3 region is kept as DNA, spanning 48 bases read in frame from base 1.

Preparation of the library involved multiplex PCR. Reads for this sample came from an Illumina HiSeq 4000. iRepertoire HTBI primers and Arm-PCR amplification of CDR3 regions were used to construct TCR beta libraries. Before sequencing, the PCR products went through gel purification. Turning to the authors' computational methods: A total of roughly 67 TRBV and approximately 13 TRBJ segments were identified across samples and were used for gene usage analysis of CDR3 amino acid clonotypes. Filtered high-quality paired reads were merged into contigs using COPE and FqMerger. BLAST was used to align contigs to IMGT TRBV, TRBD and TRBJ reference genes, and CDR3 was defined according to IMGT. Any clonotype with a frequency above 0.1% was classified as a highly expanded clone. Shannon entropy served as the measure of repertoire diversity, while the Gini coefficient captured V-J evenness. Clonotypes shared by more than one individual were considered public. TCRdb ran its own pipeline on the public reads, namely fastp trimming at Q25 and MiXCR clone calling, and kept in-frame beta chains. CDR3 protein duplicates are merged, each entry listing the most common genes and DNA. TCRdb's processing, not the authors' own work, is the source of the V and J calls. The sample profile shows around 500,000 distinct CDR3 sequences; around 21% of them were found once. 6.5% to 8% of the sample is held by the ten biggest clonotypes.

Sequenced here: peripheral blood mononuclear cells (PBMCs), sampled when the disease was refractory, from a patient treated with antithyroid drugs. This receptor was taken from a female donor with Graves disease. The rearrangement joined TRBV9 to TRBJ2-2, and TRBD1 may be the D gene, going by 5 matching bases. The CDR3 region reads CASSVFLQGGTGELFF. The nucleotide sequence reads TGTGCCAGCAGCGTATTTTTGCAGGGTGGGACCGGGGAGCTGTTTTTT.